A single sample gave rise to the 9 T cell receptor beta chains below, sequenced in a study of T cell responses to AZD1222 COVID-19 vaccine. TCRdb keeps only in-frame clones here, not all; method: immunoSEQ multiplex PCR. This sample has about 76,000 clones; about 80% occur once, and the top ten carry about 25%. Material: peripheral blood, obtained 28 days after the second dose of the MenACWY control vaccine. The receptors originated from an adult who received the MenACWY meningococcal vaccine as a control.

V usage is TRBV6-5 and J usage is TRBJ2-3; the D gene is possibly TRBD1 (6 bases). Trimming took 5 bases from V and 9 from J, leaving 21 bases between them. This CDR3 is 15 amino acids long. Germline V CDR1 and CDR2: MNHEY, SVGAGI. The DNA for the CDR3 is TGTGCCAGCAGTCCCCAGCCGGGACAAGGTGGGACGCAGTATTTT. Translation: CASSPQPGQGGTQYF.

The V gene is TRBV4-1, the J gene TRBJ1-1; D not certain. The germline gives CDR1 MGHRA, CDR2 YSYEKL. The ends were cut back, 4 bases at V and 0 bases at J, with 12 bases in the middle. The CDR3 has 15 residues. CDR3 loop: CASSPQTYLNTEAFF. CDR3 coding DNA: TGCGCCAGCAGCCCTCAGACATACTTGAACACTGAAGCTTTCTTT.

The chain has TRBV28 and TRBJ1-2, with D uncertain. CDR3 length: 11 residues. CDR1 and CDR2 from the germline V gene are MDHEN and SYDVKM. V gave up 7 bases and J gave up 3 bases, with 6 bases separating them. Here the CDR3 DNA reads TGTGCCAGCAAGAGGGACTATGGCTACACCTTC. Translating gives CASKRDYGYTF.

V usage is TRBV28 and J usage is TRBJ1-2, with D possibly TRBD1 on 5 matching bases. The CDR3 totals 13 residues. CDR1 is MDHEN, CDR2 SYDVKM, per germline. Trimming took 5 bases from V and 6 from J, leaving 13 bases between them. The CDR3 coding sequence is TGTGCCAGCAGTCCCGAGGCGGACAATGGCTACACCTTC. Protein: CASSPEADNGYTF.

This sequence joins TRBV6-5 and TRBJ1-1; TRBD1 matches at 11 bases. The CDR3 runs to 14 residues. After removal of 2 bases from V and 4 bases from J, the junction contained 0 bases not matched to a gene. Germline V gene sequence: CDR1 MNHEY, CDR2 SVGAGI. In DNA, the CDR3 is TGTGCCAGCAGTTACGGGACAGGGGGCACTGAAGCTTTCTTT. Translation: CASSYGTGGTEAFF.

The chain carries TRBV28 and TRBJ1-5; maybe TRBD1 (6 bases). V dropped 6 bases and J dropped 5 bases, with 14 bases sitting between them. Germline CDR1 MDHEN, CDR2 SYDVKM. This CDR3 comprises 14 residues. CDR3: CASSRGKGDQPQHF. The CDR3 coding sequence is TGTGCCAGCAGCAGGGGTAAGGGAGATCAGCCCCAGCATTTT.

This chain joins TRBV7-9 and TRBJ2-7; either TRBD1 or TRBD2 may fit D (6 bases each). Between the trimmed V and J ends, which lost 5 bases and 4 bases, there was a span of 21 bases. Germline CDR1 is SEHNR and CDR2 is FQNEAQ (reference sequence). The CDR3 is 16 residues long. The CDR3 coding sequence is TGTGCCAGCAGCCGAGAGGGGGGCAGGGCCATTTACGAGCAGTACTTC. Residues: CASSREGGRAIYEQYF.

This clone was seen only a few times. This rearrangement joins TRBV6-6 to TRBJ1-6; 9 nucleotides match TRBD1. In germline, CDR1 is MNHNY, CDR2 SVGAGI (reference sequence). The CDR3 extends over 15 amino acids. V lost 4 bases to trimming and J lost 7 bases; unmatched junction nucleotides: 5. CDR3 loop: CASSSGTGRNSPLHF. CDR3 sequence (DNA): TGTGCCAGCAGTTCAGGGACAGGGAGGAATTCACCCCTCCACTTT.

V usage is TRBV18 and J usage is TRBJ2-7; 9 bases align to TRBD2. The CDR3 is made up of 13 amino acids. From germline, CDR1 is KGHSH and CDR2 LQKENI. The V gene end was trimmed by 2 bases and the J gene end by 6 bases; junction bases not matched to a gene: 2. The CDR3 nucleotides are TGTGCCAGCTCACCAAGTAGCGGGAGCGAGCAGTACTTC. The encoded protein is CASSPSSGSEQYF.